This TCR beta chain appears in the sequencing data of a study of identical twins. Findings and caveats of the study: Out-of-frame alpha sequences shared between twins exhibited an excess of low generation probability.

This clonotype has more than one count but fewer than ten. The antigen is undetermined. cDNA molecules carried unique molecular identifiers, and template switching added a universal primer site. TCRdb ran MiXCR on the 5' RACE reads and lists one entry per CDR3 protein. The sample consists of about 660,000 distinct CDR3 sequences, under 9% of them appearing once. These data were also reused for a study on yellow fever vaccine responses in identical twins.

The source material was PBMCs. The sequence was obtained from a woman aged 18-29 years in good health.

The CDR3 reads CASSTMSGGTDTQYF. CDR3 DNA sequence: TGTGCCAGCAGCACCATGTCTGGGGGCACAGATACGCAGTATTTT. The chain joins TRBV7-9 to TRBJ2-3; D unclear. Trimming cost V 5 bases and J 1 base, with 13 bases left between them. CDR3 length: 15 amino acids. From germline, CDR1 is SEHNR and CDR2 FQNEAQ (reference sequence).